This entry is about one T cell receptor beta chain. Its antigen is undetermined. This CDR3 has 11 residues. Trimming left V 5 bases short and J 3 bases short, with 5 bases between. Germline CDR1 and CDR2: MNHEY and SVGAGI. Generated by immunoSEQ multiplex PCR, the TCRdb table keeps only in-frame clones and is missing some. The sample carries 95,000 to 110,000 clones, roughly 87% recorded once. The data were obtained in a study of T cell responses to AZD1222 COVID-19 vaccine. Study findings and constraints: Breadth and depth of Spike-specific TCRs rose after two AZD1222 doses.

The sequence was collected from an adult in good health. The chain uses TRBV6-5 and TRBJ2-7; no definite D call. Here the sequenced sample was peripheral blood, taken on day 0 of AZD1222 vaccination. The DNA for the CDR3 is TGTGCCAGCAGTCGCAGCTACGAGCAGTACTTC. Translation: CASSRSYEQYF.